The source of this T cell receptor (beta chain) is a study of blood T cell repertoires in COVID-19. Study at large: Researchers got acute and convalescent COVID-19 samples from the United States, Italy and Spain.

CDR1 is LGHDT and CDR2 is YNNKEL in the germline V gene (reference sequence). This CDR3 spans 17 amino acids. V was trimmed by 0 bases and J by 1 base, leaving 15 bases between them. Under the authors' procedure: The authors estimated nucleated cell counts from reference gene primer amplification. Repertoires were generated with immunoSEQ multiplex PCR, while TCRdb's copy carries only in-frame clones and drops some. Clonal size and the V and J genes are those of that table, whereas D and trimming came from the DNA. The table shows a few hundred thousand clones, with roughly nine tenths occurring only once.

Sequences were obtained from peripheral blood. This sequence originates from a man aged 60 to 75 with acute or convalescent COVID-19. V and J are TRBV3-1 (or the pseudogene TRBV3-2) and TRBJ1-1; D call uncertain. As DNA, the CDR3 is TGTGCCAGCAGCCAAGAGAAAAGAAGAACACCGAACACTGAAGCTTTCTTT. It encodes CASSQEKRRTPNTEAFF.